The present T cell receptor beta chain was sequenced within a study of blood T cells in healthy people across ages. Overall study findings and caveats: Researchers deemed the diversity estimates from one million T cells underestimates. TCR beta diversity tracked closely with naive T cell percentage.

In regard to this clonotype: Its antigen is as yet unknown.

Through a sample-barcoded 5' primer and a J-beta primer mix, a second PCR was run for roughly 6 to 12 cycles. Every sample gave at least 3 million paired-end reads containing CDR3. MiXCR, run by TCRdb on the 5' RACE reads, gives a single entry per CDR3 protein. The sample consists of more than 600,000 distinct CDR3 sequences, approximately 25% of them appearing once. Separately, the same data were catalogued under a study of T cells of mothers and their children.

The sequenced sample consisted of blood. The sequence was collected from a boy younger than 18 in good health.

CDR3 coding DNA: TGCGCCAGCAGCTTGTTTAGCGGGGGCACCCAAGAGACCCAGTACTTC. It yields the protein CASSLFSGGTQETQYF. The chain carries TRBV5-1 and TRBJ2-5; 9 nucleotides line up with TRBD2. Germline V gene sequence: CDR1 SGHRS, CDR2 YFSETQ. V shed 1 base and J 1 base; nucleotides not matched to a gene: 5. CDR3 length: 16 residues.